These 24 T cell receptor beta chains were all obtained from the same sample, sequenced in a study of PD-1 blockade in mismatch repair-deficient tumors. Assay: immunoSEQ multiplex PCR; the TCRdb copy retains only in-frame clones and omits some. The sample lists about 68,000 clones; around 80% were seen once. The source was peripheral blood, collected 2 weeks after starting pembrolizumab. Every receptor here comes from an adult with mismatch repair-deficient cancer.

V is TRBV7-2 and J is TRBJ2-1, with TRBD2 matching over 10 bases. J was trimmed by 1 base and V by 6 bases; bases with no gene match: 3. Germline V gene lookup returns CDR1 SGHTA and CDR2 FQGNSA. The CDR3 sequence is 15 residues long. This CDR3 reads CASRLAGVSYNEQFF. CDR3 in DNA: TGTGCCAGCAGGCTAGCGGGAGTATCCTACAATGAGCAGTTCTTC.

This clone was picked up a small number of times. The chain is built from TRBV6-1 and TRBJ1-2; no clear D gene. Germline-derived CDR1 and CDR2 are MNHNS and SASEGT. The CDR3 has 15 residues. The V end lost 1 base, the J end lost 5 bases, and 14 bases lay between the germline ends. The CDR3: CASSEDGSGGYGYTF. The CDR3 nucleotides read TGTGCCAGCAGTGAAGACGGCAGCGGAGGGTATGGCTACACCTTC.

This CDR3 reads CASSYSPEATDTQYF. CDR3 coding DNA: TGTGCCAGCAGTTACTCGCCGGAAGCCACAGATACGCAGTATTTT. This chain uses TRBV6-5 with TRBJ2-3; unclear D gene. Looked up from germline, CDR1 is MNHEY and CDR2 is SVGAGI. CDR3 size: 15 residues. The V end was cut by 0 bases, the J end by 2 bases, with 9 bases between.

This CDR3 is CASSPRDLSYNEQFF. Written as DNA, the CDR3 is TGTGCCAGCAGCCCACGGGACTTATCCTACAATGAGCAGTTCTTC. V and J are TRBV7-3 and TRBJ2-1; maybe TRBD2 (6 bases). Germline V gene data show CDR1 as SGHTA and CDR2 as FQGTGA. This CDR3 comprises 15 residues. V shed 5 bases and J shed 1 base, with 12 bases lying between them.

Here the CDR3 DNA reads TGTGCCAGTAGTATAATAGGCAATGAGCAGTTCTTC. This codes for CASSIIGNEQFF. The V and J genes are TRBV19 and TRBJ2-1; D is unresolved. The CDR3 runs to 12 residues. Germline V gives CDR1 LNHDA, CDR2 SQIVND (reference sequence). With 2 bases removed from V and 6 bases from J, the gap between germline ends came to 5 bases. The full variable domain, completed using reference TRBV19 and TRBJ2-1, is DGGITQSPKYLFRKEGQNVTLSCEQNLNHDAMYWYRQDPGQGLRLIYYSQIVNDFQKGDIAEGYSVSREKKESFPLTVTSAQKNPTAFYLCASSIIGNEQFFGPGTRLTVL.

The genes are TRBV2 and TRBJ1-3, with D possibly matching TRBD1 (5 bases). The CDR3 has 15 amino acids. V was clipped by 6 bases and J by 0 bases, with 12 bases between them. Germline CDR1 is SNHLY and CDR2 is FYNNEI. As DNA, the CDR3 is TGTGCCAGCAGGGAGGGGATGTACTCTGGAAACACCATATATTTT. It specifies CASREGMYSGNTIYF.

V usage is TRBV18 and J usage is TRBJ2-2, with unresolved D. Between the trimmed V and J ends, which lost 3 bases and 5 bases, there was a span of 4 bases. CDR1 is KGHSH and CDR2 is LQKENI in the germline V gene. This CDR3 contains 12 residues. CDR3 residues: CASSPVTGELFF. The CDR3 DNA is TGTGCCAGCTCACCGGTGACCGGGGAGCTGTTTTTT.

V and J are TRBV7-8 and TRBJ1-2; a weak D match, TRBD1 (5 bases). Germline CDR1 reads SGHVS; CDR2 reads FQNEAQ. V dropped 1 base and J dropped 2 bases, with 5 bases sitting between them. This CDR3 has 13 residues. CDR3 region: CASSLGGNYGYTF. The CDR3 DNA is TGTGCCAGCAGCTTAGGGGGGAACTATGGCTACACCTTC.

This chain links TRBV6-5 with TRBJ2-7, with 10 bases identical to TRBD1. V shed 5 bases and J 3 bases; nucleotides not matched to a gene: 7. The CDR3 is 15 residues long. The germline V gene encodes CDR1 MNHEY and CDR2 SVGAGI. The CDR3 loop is CASSTHDRGHYEQYF. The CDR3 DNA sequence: TGTGCCAGCAGTACGCACGACAGGGGGCACTACGAGCAGTACTTC.

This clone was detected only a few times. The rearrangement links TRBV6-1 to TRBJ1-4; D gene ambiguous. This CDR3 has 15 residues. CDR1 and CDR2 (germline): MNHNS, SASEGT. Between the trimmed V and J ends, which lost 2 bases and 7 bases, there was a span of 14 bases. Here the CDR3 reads CASSESGQAAEKLFF. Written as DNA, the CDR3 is TGTGCCAGCAGTGAATCAGGCCAGGCGGCTGAAAAACTGTTTTTT.

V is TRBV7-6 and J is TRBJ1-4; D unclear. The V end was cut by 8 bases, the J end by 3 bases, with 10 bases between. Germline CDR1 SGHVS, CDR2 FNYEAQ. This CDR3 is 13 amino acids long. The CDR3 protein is CASRSSSNEKLFF. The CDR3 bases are TGTGCCAGCCGCAGCTCATCTAATGAAAAACTGTTTTTT.

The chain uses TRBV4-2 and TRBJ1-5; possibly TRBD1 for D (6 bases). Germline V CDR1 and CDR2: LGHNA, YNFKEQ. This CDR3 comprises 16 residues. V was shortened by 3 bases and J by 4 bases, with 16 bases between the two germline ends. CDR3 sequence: CASSQEEGVRNQPQHF. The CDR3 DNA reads TGTGCCAGCAGCCAGGAGGAGGGGGTGCGGAATCAGCCCCAGCATTTT.

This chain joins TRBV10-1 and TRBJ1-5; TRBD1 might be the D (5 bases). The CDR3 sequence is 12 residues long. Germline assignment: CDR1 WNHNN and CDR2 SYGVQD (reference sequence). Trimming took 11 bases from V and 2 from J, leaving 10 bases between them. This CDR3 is CAAGGGNQPQHF. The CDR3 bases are TGCGCCGCAGGAGGGGGCAATCAGCCCCAGCATTTT.

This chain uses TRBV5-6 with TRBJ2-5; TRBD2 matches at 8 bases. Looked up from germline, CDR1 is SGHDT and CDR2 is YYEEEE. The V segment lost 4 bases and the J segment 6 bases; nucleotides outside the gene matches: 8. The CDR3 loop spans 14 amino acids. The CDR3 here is CASSLGLAMQTQYF. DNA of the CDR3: TGTGCCAGCAGCCTCGGACTAGCTATGCAGACCCAGTACTTC.

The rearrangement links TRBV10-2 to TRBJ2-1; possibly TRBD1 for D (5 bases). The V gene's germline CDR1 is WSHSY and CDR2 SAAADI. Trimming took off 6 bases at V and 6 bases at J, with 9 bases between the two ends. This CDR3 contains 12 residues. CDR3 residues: CASSPQGNEQFF. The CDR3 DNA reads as TGCGCCAGCAGCCCCCAGGGCAATGAGCAGTTCTTC.

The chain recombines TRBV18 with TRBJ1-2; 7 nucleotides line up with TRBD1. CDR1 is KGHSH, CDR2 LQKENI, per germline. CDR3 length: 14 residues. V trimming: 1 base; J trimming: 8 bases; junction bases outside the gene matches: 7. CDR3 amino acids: CASSPLKGAEGYTF. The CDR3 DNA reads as TGTGCCAGCTCACCACTTAAGGGGGCGGAAGGCTACACCTTC.

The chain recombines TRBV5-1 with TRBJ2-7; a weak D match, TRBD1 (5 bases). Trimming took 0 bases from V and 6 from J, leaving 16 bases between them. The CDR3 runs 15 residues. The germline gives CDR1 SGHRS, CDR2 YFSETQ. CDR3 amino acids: CASSLETGRRGEQYF. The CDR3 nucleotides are TGCGCCAGCAGCTTGGAAACAGGCCGAAGAGGCGAGCAGTACTTC.

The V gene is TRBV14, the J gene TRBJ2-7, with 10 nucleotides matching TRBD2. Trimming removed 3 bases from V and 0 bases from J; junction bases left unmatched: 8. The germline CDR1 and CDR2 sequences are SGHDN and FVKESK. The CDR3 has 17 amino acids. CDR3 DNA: TGTGCCAGCAGCCAGGGTATATTAGCGGGAGGCTCCTACGAGCAGTACTTC. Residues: CASSQGILAGGSYEQYF.

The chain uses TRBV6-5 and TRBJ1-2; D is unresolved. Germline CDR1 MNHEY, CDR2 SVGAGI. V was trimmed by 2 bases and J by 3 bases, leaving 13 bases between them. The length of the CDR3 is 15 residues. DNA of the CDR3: TGTGCCAGCAGTTACGTAGGTACAGCCGACTATGGCTACACCTTC. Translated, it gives CASSYVGTADYGYTF.

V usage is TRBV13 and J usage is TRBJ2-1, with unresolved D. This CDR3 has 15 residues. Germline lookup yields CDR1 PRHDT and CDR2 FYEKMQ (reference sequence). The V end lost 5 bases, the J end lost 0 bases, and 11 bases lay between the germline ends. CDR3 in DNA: TGTGCCAGCAGCCCCAAGGATAGCTCCTACAATGAGCAGTTCTTC. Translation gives CASSPKDSSYNEQFF.

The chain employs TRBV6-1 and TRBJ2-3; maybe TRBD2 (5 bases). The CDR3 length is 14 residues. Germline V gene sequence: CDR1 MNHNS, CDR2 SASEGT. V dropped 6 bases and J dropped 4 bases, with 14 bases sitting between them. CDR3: CASRTGNGADTQYF. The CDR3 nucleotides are TGTGCCAGCAGAACGGGGAACGGGGCAGATACGCAGTATTTT.

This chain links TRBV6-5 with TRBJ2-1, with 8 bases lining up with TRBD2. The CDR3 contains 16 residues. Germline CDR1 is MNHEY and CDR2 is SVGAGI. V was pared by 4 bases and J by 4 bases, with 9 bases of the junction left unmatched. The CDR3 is CASSWRGLADYNEQFF. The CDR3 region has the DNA TGTGCCAGCAGTTGGAGAGGACTAGCAGATTACAATGAGCAGTTCTTC.

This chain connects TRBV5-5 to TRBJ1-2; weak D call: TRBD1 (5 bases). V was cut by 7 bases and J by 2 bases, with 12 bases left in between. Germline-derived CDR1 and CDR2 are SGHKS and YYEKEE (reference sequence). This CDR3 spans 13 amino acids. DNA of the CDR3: TGTGCCAGCGTGGACACGTTAAACTATGGCTACACCTTC. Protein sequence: CASVDTLNYGYTF.

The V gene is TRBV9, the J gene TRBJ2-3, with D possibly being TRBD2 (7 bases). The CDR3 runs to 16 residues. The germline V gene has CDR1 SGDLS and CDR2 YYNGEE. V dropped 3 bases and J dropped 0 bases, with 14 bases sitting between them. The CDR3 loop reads CASSENGGPSTDTQYF. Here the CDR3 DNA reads TGTGCCAGCAGCGAAAACGGGGGGCCGAGCACAGATACGCAGTATTTT. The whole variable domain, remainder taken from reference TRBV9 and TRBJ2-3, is DSGVTQTPKHLITATGQRVTLRCSPRSGDLSVYWYQQSLDQGLQFLIQYYNGEERAKGNILERFSAQQFPDLHSELNLSSLELGDSALYFCASSENGGPSTDTQYFGPGTRLTVL.